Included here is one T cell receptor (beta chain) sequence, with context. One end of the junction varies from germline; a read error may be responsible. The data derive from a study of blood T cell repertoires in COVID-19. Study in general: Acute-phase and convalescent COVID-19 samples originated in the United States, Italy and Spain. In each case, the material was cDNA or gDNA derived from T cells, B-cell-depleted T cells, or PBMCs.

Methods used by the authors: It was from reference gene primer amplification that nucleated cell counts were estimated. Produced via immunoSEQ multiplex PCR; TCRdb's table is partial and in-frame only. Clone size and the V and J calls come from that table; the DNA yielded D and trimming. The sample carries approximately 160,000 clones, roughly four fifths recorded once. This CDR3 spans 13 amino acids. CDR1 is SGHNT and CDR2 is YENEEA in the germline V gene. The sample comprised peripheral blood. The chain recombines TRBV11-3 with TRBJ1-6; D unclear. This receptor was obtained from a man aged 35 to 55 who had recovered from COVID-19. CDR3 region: CASSKEYTSPLHF. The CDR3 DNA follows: TGTGCCAGCAGCAAGGAGTATACTTCACCCCTCCACTTT.